The present TCR beta chain was sequenced within a study of blood T cells in healthy people across ages. The J segment lost 4 bases and the V segment lost 3 bases, leaving 6 bases of the junction unmatched. This CDR3 is built from 15 residues. A second PCR of roughly 7 to 11 cycles used a sample-barcoded 5' primer and a J-beta primer mix. Via MiXCR, TCRdb re-called the 5' RACE reads, giving one row per CDR3 protein. The sample shows 950,000 to 1,200,000 distinct CDR3 sequences, more than 30% of them seen only once. This clonotype was seen a few times. The sequence came from a man between 18 and 35 years old in good health. The specimen was blood. The V gene is TRBV12-3 or TRBV12-4, the J gene TRBJ1-2; 9 bases align to TRBD1. Here the CDR3 reads CASSFNRGLPYGYTF. The DNA of the CDR3 is TGTGCCAGCAGTTTCAACAGGGGGCTGCCCTATGGCTACACCTTC.